The rows below give T cell receptor beta chains drawn from one sample of a study of T-cell memory formation after mild COVID-19. TCRdb re-derived calls from the 5' RACE reads in MiXCR, one entry per CDR3 protein. The sample consists of almost 550,000 distinct CDR3 sequences, 20% of them appearing once. Sequencing input: PBMCs or a T cell subset sorted from them (not recorded which). These receptors were taken from an adult woman who had mild COVID-19 (a few samples of this study predate the infection). Cell type and time point are not known. CDR3s include the opening cysteine and the closing phenylalanine or tryptophan. Each record gives: CDR3 DNA, CDR3 protein, V gene, J gene, D gene, clone size. D genes are given only for firm matches. Part of the rows lack a size; the others show once, few, many or a class for expanded clones.

CDR3 DNA: TGTGCCAGCAGTGGGGGCAGGGGGCGCCTAAATGAGCAGTTCTTC; CDR3 protein: CASSGGRGRLNEQFF; V gene: TRBV6-1; J gene: TRBJ2-1; D gene: TRBD1; clone size: .
CDR3 DNA: TGCAGTGCCGCCGCCGGGGGGAACACAGATACGCAGTATTTT; CDR3 protein: CSAAAGGNTDTQYF; V gene: TRBV20-1; J gene: TRBJ2-3; D gene: TRBD2; clone size: .
CDR3 DNA: TGTGCCAGCAGCTTGGTTACCCCGATCTTTTACTTC; CDR3 protein: CASSLVTPIFYF; V gene: TRBV5-5; J gene: TRBJ1-2; D gene: .; clone size: .
CDR3 DNA: TGTGCCACCACTGGGACAGGGTGGGAGACCCAGTACTTC; CDR3 protein: CATTGTGWETQYF; V gene: TRBV15; J gene: TRBJ2-5; D gene: TRBD1; clone size: .
CDR3 DNA: TGCGCCAGCAGCTTGAATCGAGGTGCTAATGAAAAACTGTTTTTT; CDR3 protein: CASSLNRGANEKLFF; V gene: TRBV5-1; J gene: TRBJ1-4; D gene: .; clone size: .
CDR3 DNA: TGTGCCAGCAGTTTAGGGGCAGGCGAGCAGTACTTC; CDR3 protein: CASSLGAGEQYF; V gene: TRBV12-3/TRBV12-4; J gene: TRBJ2-7; D gene: .; clone size: many
CDR3 DNA: TGTGCCAGCAGTAGGGGTGGCACTGAAGCTTTCTTT; CDR3 protein: CASSRGGTEAFF; V gene: TRBV25-1; J gene: TRBJ1-1; D gene: .; clone size: .
CDR3 DNA: TGCAGTGCTAGTCTGGGGGCACAAGATACGCAGTATTTT; CDR3 protein: CSASLGAQDTQYF; V gene: TRBV20-1; J gene: TRBJ2-3; D gene: .; clone size: .
CDR3 DNA: TGTGCCTGGAAGGCGGGGAGTCCGGGGGAGACCCAGTACTTC; CDR3 protein: CAWKAGSPGETQYF; V gene: TRBV30; J gene: TRBJ2-5; D gene: .; clone size: few
CDR3 DNA: TGTGCCAGCAGCGAGCCCCCATCTGATGAGCAGTTCTTC; CDR3 protein: CASSEPPSDEQFF; V gene: TRBV9; J gene: TRBJ2-1; D gene: .; clone size: .
CDR3 DNA: TGTGCCAGCAGTGACAGGGGGGCTGGGGCCAACGTCCTGACTTTC; CDR3 protein: CASSDRGAGANVLTF; V gene: TRBV6-4; J gene: TRBJ2-6; D gene: .; clone size: .
CDR3 DNA: TGTGCCAGCAGCCTGGACAGGGGTTTTATGCAAGAGACCCAGTACTTC; CDR3 protein: CASSLDRGFMQETQYF; V gene: TRBV12-3/TRBV12-4; J gene: TRBJ2-5; D gene: TRBD1; clone size: .
CDR3 DNA: TGTGCCAGCACCCCTGGGGGGGATTCACCCCTCCACTTT; CDR3 protein: CASTPGGDSPLHF; V gene: TRBV6-5; J gene: TRBJ1-6; D gene: .; clone size: .
CDR3 DNA: TGTGCCAGCTCGCTTACTCTAGCTGAAGCCTACGAGCAGTACTTC; CDR3 protein: CASSLTLAEAYEQYF; V gene: TRBV18; J gene: TRBJ2-7; D gene: .; clone size: .
CDR3 DNA: TGTGCCAGCAGTGAATCGGGAGGGACAGGGGCTGGCTACACCTTC; CDR3 protein: CASSESGGTGAGYTF; V gene: TRBV25-1; J gene: TRBJ1-2; D gene: TRBD1; clone size: few
CDR3 DNA: TGTGCCAGCAGTGGGACGGGAAATAGCCGGGAGACCCAGTACTTC; CDR3 protein: CASSGTGNSRETQYF; V gene: TRBV25-1; J gene: TRBJ2-5; D gene: .; clone size: .
CDR3 DNA: TGCAGTGCTAGAGAACAGGGAAACTATGGCTACACCTTC; CDR3 protein: CSAREQGNYGYTF; V gene: TRBV20-1; J gene: TRBJ1-2; D gene: .; clone size: .
CDR3 DNA: TGTGCCACCAGTGACCCTACAGGGTCGGGGGAGACCCAGTACTTC; CDR3 protein: CATSDPTGSGETQYF; V gene: TRBV24-1; J gene: TRBJ2-5; D gene: .; clone size: few
CDR3 DNA: TGTGCCAGCAGTTTTGGGCTGGGGGGCGAGCAGTACTTC; CDR3 protein: CASSFGLGGEQYF; V gene: TRBV12-3/TRBV12-4; J gene: TRBJ2-7; D gene: .; clone size: .
CDR3 DNA: TGTGCCATCAGTGAGTCAACTAACACGAGACTTGGAGAGACCCAGTACTTC; CDR3 protein: CAISESTNTRLGETQYF; V gene: TRBV10-3; J gene: TRBJ2-5; D gene: .; clone size: many
CDR3 DNA: TGTGCCAGCTCACGGGGGGACAGGGGGCTTAACAATGAGCAGTTCTTC; CDR3 protein: CASSRGDRGLNNEQFF; V gene: TRBV18; J gene: TRBJ2-1; D gene: TRBD1; clone size: .
CDR3 DNA: TGTGCCAGCAGGAGACGGCCTTTTCTGGAGACCCAGTACTTC; CDR3 protein: CASRRRPFLETQYF; V gene: TRBV7-2; J gene: TRBJ2-5; D gene: .; clone size: few
CDR3 DNA: TGTGCCAGCAGCACCCGGACAGGGCGAGACACTGAAGCTTTCTTT; CDR3 protein: CASSTRTGRDTEAFF; V gene: TRBV7-6; J gene: TRBJ1-1; D gene: TRBD1; clone size: .
CDR3 DNA: TGTGCCAGCAGCCTAGATCTGGTAGCTGGAACTTTTATGAGCACAGATACGCAGTATTTT; CDR3 protein: CASSLDLVAGTFMSTDTQYF; V gene: TRBV7-2; J gene: TRBJ2-3; D gene: .; clone size: .
CDR3 DNA: TGTGCCAGCAGCTTAGAAACTAGCGGGAGCTACAATGAGCAGTTCTTC; CDR3 protein: CASSLETSGSYNEQFF; V gene: TRBV7-8; J gene: TRBJ2-1; D gene: TRBD2; clone size: .
CDR3 DNA: TGCGCCAGCAGCGCAGGGTTAGCCCTCCACTTT; CDR3 protein: CASSAGLALHF; V gene: TRBV5-1; J gene: TRBJ1-6; D gene: .; clone size: .
CDR3 DNA: TGTGCCAGCAGCTTAGGGGGACAGGGGGAGAACACTGAAGCTTTCTTT; CDR3 protein: CASSLGGQGENTEAFF; V gene: TRBV7-9; J gene: TRBJ1-1; D gene: TRBD1; clone size: .
CDR3 DNA: TGTGCCAGCAGCTTCAGGGGGTCTCTCTACAATGAGCAGTTCTTC; CDR3 protein: CASSFRGSLYNEQFF; V gene: TRBV11-2; J gene: TRBJ2-1; D gene: TRBD1; clone size: .
CDR3 DNA: TGCGCCAGCAGCCGACCGGGACAGGGGAATGAAAAACTGTTTTTT; CDR3 protein: CASSRPGQGNEKLFF; V gene: TRBV4-1; J gene: TRBJ1-4; D gene: TRBD1; clone size: .
CDR3 DNA: TGCAGTGCTAGACCCACGGGACTAGCCGGCACAGATACGCAGTATTTT; CDR3 protein: CSARPTGLAGTDTQYF; V gene: TRBV20-1; J gene: TRBJ2-3; D gene: TRBD2; clone size: few
CDR3 DNA: TGTGCCAGCAGGAACACCGGGACCTCGTACGAGCAGTACTTC; CDR3 protein: CASRNTGTSYEQYF; V gene: TRBV12-3/TRBV12-4; J gene: TRBJ2-7; D gene: .; clone size: .
CDR3 DNA: TGCAGTGCTAGAGAAGCTACCTCATTCTATGGCTACACCTTC; CDR3 protein: CSAREATSFYGYTF; V gene: TRBV20-1; J gene: TRBJ1-2; D gene: .; clone size: once
CDR3 DNA: TGTGCCAGCAGCCCGGCGGGGACTAGCGGCACAGATACGCAGTATTTT; CDR3 protein: CASSPAGTSGTDTQYF; V gene: TRBV7-3; J gene: TRBJ2-3; D gene: TRBD2; clone size: few
CDR3 DNA: TGTGCCATCAGTGAGTCATGGGGCGGTAGCAATCAGCCCCAGCATTTT; CDR3 protein: CAISESWGGSNQPQHF; V gene: TRBV10-3; J gene: TRBJ1-5; D gene: .; clone size: .
CDR3 DNA: TGTGCCAGTAGTGACCGGGACAGGGGGTTCCACGAGCAGTACTTC; CDR3 protein: CASSDRDRGFHEQYF; V gene: TRBV19; J gene: TRBJ2-7; D gene: TRBD1; clone size: .
CDR3 DNA: TGTGCCAGCAGCTTGGAAAGGTCATTCTACAATGAGCAGTTCTTC; CDR3 protein: CASSLERSFYNEQFF; V gene: TRBV5-4; J gene: TRBJ2-1; D gene: .; clone size: few
CDR3 DNA: TGCAGTGCTAGGTCTGCCCATGACGGGGGGAAGTACTTC; CDR3 protein: CSARSAHDGGKYF; V gene: TRBV20-1; J gene: TRBJ2-7; D gene: TRBD2; clone size: few
CDR3 DNA: TGTGCCAGCAGCGTAGCTTCGGGGCGCGGGGAGCTGTTTTTT; CDR3 protein: CASSVASGRGELFF; V gene: TRBV9; J gene: TRBJ2-2; D gene: .; clone size: many
CDR3 DNA: TGTGCCAGCAGTGTGCTAGCGGGGAGCACAGATACGCAGTATTTT; CDR3 protein: CASSVLAGSTDTQYF; V gene: TRBV2; J gene: TRBJ2-3; D gene: TRBD2; clone size: many
CDR3 DNA: TGTGCCAGCACCTCTAGCGGGGTCACAGATACGCAGTATTTT; CDR3 protein: CASTSSGVTDTQYF; V gene: TRBV12-3/TRBV12-4; J gene: TRBJ2-3; D gene: TRBD2; clone size: .
CDR3 DNA: TGTGCCAGCAGTGAAGCGCGTAGTACCCACGGCTACGAGCAGTACTTC; CDR3 protein: CASSEARSTHGYEQYF; V gene: TRBV2; J gene: TRBJ2-7; D gene: .; clone size: .
CDR3 DNA: TGTGCCAGCAGCGGGGACAGCGGACTGACCGTGGACTTC; CDR3 protein: CASSGDSGLTVDF; V gene: TRBV9; J gene: TRBJ2-4; D gene: TRBD1; clone size: once